A single sample is the source of the 18 T cell receptor beta chains below, sequenced in a study of T cells in Graves' hyperthyroidism and ophthalmopathy. It was RNA transcripts that yielded the amplified TCR beta CDR3 regions. The HTBI primer set served for first-round RT-PCR of the TCR CDR3. TCRdb passed the multiplex PCR reads through MiXCR, listing each CDR3 protein once. This table holds under 400,000 distinct CDR3 sequences, approximately 15% found once. Sequencing was carried out using blood. The receptor set was obtained from a man aged 25 to 40 with Graves' hyperthyroidism.

This clonotype appeared a few times. The chain links TRBV29-1 to TRBJ2-7; D unresolved. Deletions cut 4 bases from V and 1 base from J, with 8 bases between. The CDR3 runs to 12 residues. The germline gives CDR1 SQVTM, CDR2 ANQGSEA. The CDR3 DNA is TGCAGCGTTGTTGACTCATCCTACGAGCAGTACTTC. Amino acid sequence: CSVVDSSYEQYF.

This clonotype was recorded many times. The chain carries TRBV11-1 and TRBJ2-5; no clear D. Trimming removed 8 bases from V and 5 bases from J, with 15 bases in between. Germline CDR1 is SGHAT and CDR2 is FQDESV (reference sequence). The CDR3 loop spans 13 amino acids. The CDR3 region has the DNA TGTGCCAGCGGCCCCGACGGTACGGAGACCCAGTACTTC. Amino acid sequence: CASGPDGTETQYF.

This rearrangement joins TRBV5-1 to TRBJ2-2, with 8 bases fitting TRBD2. There are 20 residues in the CDR3. The germline gives CDR1 SGHRS, CDR2 YFSETQ. Germline trimming cut 1 base from V and 7 bases from J; bases unmatched to any gene: 21. The CDR3 region is CASSLTPGRTRAGVIGELFF. The DNA for the CDR3 is TGCGCCAGCAGCTTGACGCCAGGGAGAACAAGAGCGGGAGTCATCGGGGAGCTGTTTTTT.

The V call is TRBV20-1, the J call TRBJ1-2; tentatively, D is TRBD1 (5 bases). Germline lookup yields CDR1 DFQATT and CDR2 SNEGSKA (reference sequence). V was pared by 6 bases and J by 0 bases, with 11 bases between. CDR3 length equals 13 residues. CDR3 sequence (DNA): TGCAGTGCCCGACAGCAGCCTAACTATGGCTACACCTTC. Translating it yields CSARQQPNYGYTF.

The sample holds a few counts of this clonotype. The CDR3 coding sequence is TGTGCCAGCAGCCCGACTAGGAGGGCCGGGGAGCTGTTTTTT. Amino acid sequence: CASSPTRRAGELFF. The chain carries TRBV12-3 or TRBV12-4 and TRBJ2-2, with a tentative D call TRBD2 (6 bases). Trimming stripped 6 bases from V and 6 bases from J, with 14 bases between. The CDR3 has 14 amino acids.

The V and J genes are TRBV5-5 and TRBJ2-7; D perhaps matches TRBD2 (6 bases). The length of the CDR3 is 13 residues. The ends were cut back, 7 bases at V and 5 bases at J, with 16 bases in the middle. Germline values: CDR1 SGHKS, CDR2 YYEKEE (reference sequence). This CDR3 reads CASSKVRGDEQYF. As DNA, the CDR3 is TGTGCCAGCTCAAAGGTCCGCGGGGACGAGCAGTACTTC.

With regard to this clonotype: The junction differs from germline at one of its ends, possibly a read error. This chain links TRBV9 with TRBJ1-1; D is undetermined. This CDR3 is built from 14 residues. Germline assignment: CDR1 SGDLS and CDR2 YYNGEE. This CDR3 is CTSSADNWGTEAFF. The CDR3 nucleotides are TGTACCAGCAGCGCCGACAATTGGGGCACTGAAGCTTTCTTT.

The sample holds a few counts of this clonotype. V and J are TRBV19 and TRBJ1-1; tentatively, D is TRBD1 (5 bases). This CDR3 is 13 amino acids long. V was clipped by 5 bases and J by 4 bases, with 11 bases between them. Germline CDR1 and CDR2: LNHDA and SQIVND (reference sequence). CDR3 in amino acids: CASSSREGTEAFF. The CDR3 DNA is TGTGCCAGTAGTTCCAGGGAGGGCACTGAAGCTTTCTTT.

This clonotype appeared many times. V is TRBV30 and J is TRBJ1-5, with D possibly being TRBD1 (5 bases). The length of the CDR3 is 18 residues. Trimming stripped 4 bases from V and 3 bases from J, with 25 bases between. CDR1 GTSNPN and CDR2 SVGIG come from the germline V gene (reference sequence). The CDR3 DNA reads TGTGCCTGGACCAAGGGGCTACCTGGGACGGCCGACAATCAGCCCCAGCATTTT. It is translated as CAWTKGLPGTADNQPQHF.

This clonotype was counted only a few times. The chain couples TRBV5-1 to TRBJ1-2; D might be TRBD1 (5 bases). The germline V gene has CDR1 SGHRS and CDR2 YFSETQ. This CDR3 is 15 amino acids long. Trimming cost V 0 bases and J 9 bases, with 18 bases left between them. The CDR3 DNA is TGCGCCAGCAGCTTGGACCCGGACACCAGGGAAAGCTACACCTTC. The encoded protein is CASSLDPDTRESYTF.

In this sample, this clonotype turned up many times. V and J are TRBV5-1 and TRBJ1-1, with 7 bases matching TRBD1. V gave up 0 bases and J gave up 4 bases; unmatched junction bases: 9. Looked up from germline, CDR1 is SGHRS and CDR2 is YFSETQ. This CDR3 is built from 16 residues. CDR3 sequence (DNA): TGCGCCAGCAGCTTGGGGGGCACAGGGGCGGGCACTGAAGCTTTCTTT. Protein product: CASSLGGTGAGTEAFF.

This clonotype occurred many times. The CDR3 sequence: CASSLAPDRSRTANYGYTF. CDR3 DNA sequence: TGCGCCAGCAGCTTGGCCCCTGACAGGAGCCGCACCGCTAACTATGGCTACACCTTC. The genes are TRBV5-1 and TRBJ1-2; possible D gene TRBD1, 6 bases. V was clipped by 0 bases and J by 0 bases, with 21 bases between them. CDR3 length: 19 amino acids. CDR1 and CDR2 from the germline V gene are SGHRS and YFSETQ.

This clonotype has ten or more counts. This chain uses TRBV2 with TRBJ2-2; 11 positions agree with TRBD1. Per germline, CDR1 SNHLY and CDR2 FYNNEI. This CDR3 has 14 amino acids. V trimming: 6 bases; J trimming: 5 bases; junction bases outside the gene matches: 2. CDR3 amino acids: CASRGTGGTGELFF. CDR3 DNA: TGTGCCAGCAGGGGGACAGGGGGGACCGGGGAGCTGTTTTTT. Variable domain in full (rest from reference TRBV2 and TRBJ2-2): EPEVTQTPSHQVTQMGQEVILRCVPISNHLYFYWYRQILGQKVEFLVSFYNNEISEKSEIFDDQFSVERPDGSNFTLKIRSTKLEDSAMYFCASRGTGGTGELFFGEGSRLTVL.

Ten or more counts support this clonotype. The rearrangement uses TRBV7-2 and TRBJ2-3; D possibly corresponds to TRBD1 (5 bases). This CDR3 region has 13 residues. V gave up 2 bases and J gave up 5 bases, with 8 bases separating them. In germline, CDR1 is SGHTA, CDR2 FQGNSA. The CDR3 DNA reads TGTGCCAGCAGCTTACAGGGCGGAGATACGCAGTATTTT. Translation gives CASSLQGGDTQYF.

This clonotype was seen repeatedly, ten times or more. This sequence joins TRBV20-1 and TRBJ1-1; 7 positions agree with TRBD1. The CDR3 is 13 residues long. Germline V lookup: CDR1 DFQATT, CDR2 SNEGSKA (reference sequence). Trimming cost V 5 bases and J 1 base; bases outside gene matches: 4. CDR3 nucleotides: TGCAGTGCTGTGGACAGGACGAACACTGAAGCTTTCTTT. It codes for CSAVDRTNTEAFF.

In this sample, this clonotype turned up many times. The DNA for the CDR3 is TGTGCCAGCCGCCGCGGGAGTGTCCACGAGCAGTACTTC. It yields the protein CASRRGSVHEQYF. The chain employs TRBV12-3 or TRBV12-4 and TRBJ2-7; 7 bases are a match to TRBD2. This CDR3 region has 13 residues. The trim removed 8 bases at V and 5 bases at J, leaving 9 bases unmatched.

This clonotype appeared many times. The chain has TRBV5-8 and TRBJ2-3; TRBD2 aligns across 12 bases. The V gene's germline CDR1 is SGHTS and CDR2 YDEGEE. V gave up 4 bases and J gave up 3 bases; unmatched junction bases: 6. The CDR3 consists of 16 residues. CDR3 amino acids: CASSRLAGVGTDTQYF. The CDR3 region has the DNA TGTGCCAGCAGCAGACTAGCGGGAGTAGGGACAGATACGCAGTATTTT.

The chain joins TRBV28 to TRBJ2-6; no definite D call. The V gene's germline CDR1 is MDHEN and CDR2 SYDVKM. This CDR3 has 15 residues. With 7 bases removed from V and 4 bases from J, the gap between germline ends came to 14 bases. CDR3 sequence: CASTALARGANVLTF. Written as DNA, the CDR3 is TGTGCCAGCACCGCGCTGGCGAGAGGGGCCAACGTCCTGACTTTC.